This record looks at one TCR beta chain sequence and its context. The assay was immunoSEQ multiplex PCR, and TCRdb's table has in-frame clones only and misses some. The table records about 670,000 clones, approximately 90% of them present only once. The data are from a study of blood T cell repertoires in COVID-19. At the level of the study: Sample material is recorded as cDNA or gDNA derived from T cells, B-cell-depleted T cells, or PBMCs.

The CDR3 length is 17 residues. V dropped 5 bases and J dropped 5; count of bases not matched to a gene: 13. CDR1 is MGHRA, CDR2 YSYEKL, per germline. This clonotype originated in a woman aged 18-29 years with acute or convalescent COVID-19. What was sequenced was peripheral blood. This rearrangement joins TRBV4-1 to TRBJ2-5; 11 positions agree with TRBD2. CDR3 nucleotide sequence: TGCGCCAGCAGCTACCGACTAGCGGGGATCCGTGGGGAGACCCAGTACTTC. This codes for CASSYRLAGIRGETQYF.